This T cell receptor (beta chain) was sequenced during a study of CD4+ T cells in melanoma. Study-wide results and limits: A reported correlation linked neoantigen-specific CD4+ T cells to CD8+, macrophage and B cell function.

Repertoires were generated with immunoSEQ multiplex PCR, while TCRdb's copy carries only in-frame clones and drops some. The profile covers some 120,000 clones, with around 92% appearing a single time and 3.3% taken by the ten largest. Worth noting for this clone: Its target is not known.

Trimming took off 3 bases at V and 4 bases at J, with 10 bases between the two ends. This CDR3 is 13 amino acids long. The germline V gene has CDR1 KGHSH and CDR2 LQKENI. This clonotype was obtained from a human donor with melanoma. Sequenced sample: peripheral blood. J is TRBJ2-7 and V is TRBV18; D gene unclear. The chain's CDR3 is CASSPGNFYEQYF. In DNA, the CDR3 is TGTGCCAGCTCACCTGGTAACTTTTACGAGCAGTACTTC.